This T cell receptor (beta chain) was identified during a study of blood T cell repertoires in COVID-19 (dated by TCRdb to the early 2020s). For the study in its entirety: The collaborator samples originated in the United States, Italy and Spain and spanned the acute and convalescent phases of COVID-19. The prospective study material was composed of cDNA or gDNA derived from T cells, B-cell-depleted T cells, or PBMCs. The dataset comprised deeply sampled blood TCRbeta repertoires from subjects exposed to, actively infected with, or recovered from COVID-19. The repertoires were released in a freely available public database intended as a resource for research on the immune response to SARS-CoV-2. The samples were drawn from two sources: the first 160 participants of the ongoing ImmuneRACE study, and 1,000 to 1,500 subjects contributed by 6 global collaborators. The sample metadata nearly always contained a de-identified subject ID, COVID-19 status, age in years and sex. Where HLA class I and class II types were available, the types were taken from metadata supplied by the sample provider, not from assay-based typing.

The collaborating institutions used their own protocols to collect whole blood in K2EDTA tubes. For TCRbeta analysis, collaborator samples were shipped as frozen whole blood, as isolated PBMCs, or as DNA extracted from either sample type. Study-wide findings and limitations: How much clinical and demographic metadata was included differed by source and by participant, and the metadata was provided uncurated.

About this clone: Its antigen remains unidentified. Base qualities are not at hand, and no much larger clone is one base apart.

Deletion took 3 bases off V and 5 bases off J, with a span of 17 bases between the germline ends. Sequences SGHNT (CDR1) and YENEEA (CDR2) are obtained from the germline V gene. The cysteine opens and the phenylalanine closes a CDR3 of 15 amino acids. The read is trimmed to its CDR3 DNA, 45 bases read in frame from base 1. TCRbeta CDR3 regions were amplified from genomic DNA by means of the immunoSEQ Assay, a bias-controlled multiplex PCR. As for how the authors treated the data: The number of nucleated cells in each sample was estimated from the amplification of reference gene primers within the assay. To quantify the absolute abundance of each unique TCRbeta CDR3 rearrangement, sequence reads were collapsed and filtered. For each sample, productive Simpson clonality was calculated by taking the square root of Simpson's diversity index across productive rearrangements. TCRdb re-hosts the immuneACCESS table, in-frame sequences only. Its copies lack some clones; in the studies checked, an unresolved V gene accounts for under half of them, and the cause for the rest is not known. V and J calls and clone size are those listed in that table; D and trimming were worked out from the DNA. The table for this sample lists approximately 290,000 clones; around 88% of them were counted only once. Together, the top ten hold around 0.84% of the sample.

The sample comprised peripheral blood. Here the chain combines TRBV11-3 and TRBJ2-7; the D gene is possibly TRBD1, with 6 bases matching. The TCR sequence derives from a man aged 25-40 years with acute or convalescent COVID-19. The DNA sequence is as follows: TGTGCCAGCAGCTTCTCAGGACAGAGGGGAGACGAGCAGTACTTC. Translated, this is CASSFSGQRGDEQYF.